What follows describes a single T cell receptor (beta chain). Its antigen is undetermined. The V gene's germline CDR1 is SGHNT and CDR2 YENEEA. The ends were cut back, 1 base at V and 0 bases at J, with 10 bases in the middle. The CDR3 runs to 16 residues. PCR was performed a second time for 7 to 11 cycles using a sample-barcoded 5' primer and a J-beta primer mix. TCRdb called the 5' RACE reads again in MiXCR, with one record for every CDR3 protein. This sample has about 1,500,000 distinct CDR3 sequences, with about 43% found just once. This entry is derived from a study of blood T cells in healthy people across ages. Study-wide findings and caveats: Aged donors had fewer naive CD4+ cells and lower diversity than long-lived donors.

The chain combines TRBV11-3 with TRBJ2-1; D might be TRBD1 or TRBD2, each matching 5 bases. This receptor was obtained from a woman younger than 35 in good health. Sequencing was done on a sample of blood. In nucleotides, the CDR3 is TGTGCCAGCAGCTTAGCGGGACCTGCCTCCTACAATGAGCAGTTCTTC. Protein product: CASSLAGPASYNEQFF.